A selection of T cell receptor beta chains follows, all from one sample in a study of T cells in Graves' hyperthyroidism and ophthalmopathy. TCRdb used MiXCR to reprocess the multiplex PCR reads, holding one entry per CDR3 protein. The table has some 690,000 distinct CDR3 sequences, roughly 17% seen once. Sequenced input: blood. The origin of the receptors is a man aged 45-60 years with Graves' hyperthyroidism. CDR3s include the opening cysteine and the closing phenylalanine or tryptophan. Each record gives: D gene, J gene, V gene, clone size, CDR3 protein, CDR3 DNA. D genes are given only for firm matches. The listing skips clone size in some rows; elsewhere it reads once, few, many or a size class.

TRBD2,TRBJ2-3,TRBV27,many,CASSSGLATDTDTQYF,TGTGCCAGCAGTTCCGGACTAGCGACTGACACAGATACGCAGTATTTT
TRBD2,TRBJ2-1,TRBV9,many,CASSESRLAGGPNEQFF,TGTGCCAGCAGCGAGTCCAGACTAGCGGGAGGGCCAAATGAGCAGTTCTTC
TRBD1,TRBJ2-5,TRBV27,few,CASSLAPGTARETQYF,TGTGCCAGCAGTTTAGCCCCCGGGACAGCGAGGGAGACCCAGTACTTC
TRBD2,TRBJ2-2,TRBV28,many,CASSLFGGGAGALGTGELFF,TGTGCCAGCAGTTTATTCGGGGGGGGAGCAGGGGCGCTTGGAACCGGGGAGCTGTTTTTT
NA,TRBJ1-4,TRBV30,many,CAWSVGAGLEKLFF,TGTGCCTGGAGTGTGGGCGCGGGACTGGAAAAACTGTTTTTT
NA,TRBJ2-1,TRBV7-9,many,CASSRQGGSSRSEQFF,TGTGCCAGCAGCCGTCAAGGTGGGAGCAGTCGATCTGAGCAGTTCTTC
TRBD1,TRBJ2-1,TRBV12-3/TRBV12-4,many,CASSPGQGTGHEQFF,TGTGCCAGCAGCCCGGGACAGGGGACCGGGCATGAGCAGTTCTTC
TRBD2,TRBJ2-1,TRBV11-2,many,CASSSRLAEHYNEQFF,TGTGCCAGCAGCTCGCGACTAGCGGAACACTACAATGAGCAGTTCTTC
NA,TRBJ2-1,TRBV28,many,CASSPPSRGPYNEQFF,TGTGCCAGCAGTCCCCCCTCACGAGGGCCCTACAATGAGCAGTTCTTC
NA,TRBJ2-7,TRBV6-1,few,CASRDPAYEQYF,TGTGCCAGCAGGGACCCAGCCTACGAGCAGTACTTC
TRBD1,TRBJ1-1,TRBV10-3,few,CAIRKGQDTEAFF,TGTGCCATCAGGAAAGGACAGGACACTGAAGCTTTCTTT
NA,TRBJ1-5,TRBV20-1,few,CSTSWPHSNQPQHF,TGCAGTACTAGCTGGCCTCATAGCAATCAGCCCCAGCATTTT
NA,TRBJ1-5,TRBV15,many,CATSRVFSGNQPQHF,TGTGCCACCAGCAGAGTTTTTTCAGGTAATCAGCCCCAGCATTTT
NA,TRBJ1-3,TRBV3-1,NA,CASSQGLPSGNTIYF,TGTGCCAGCAGCCAAGGACTACCCTCTGGAAACACCATATATTTT
TRBD1,TRBJ2-7,TRBV5-1,few,CASSLRDREFFMSEQYF,TGCGCCAGCAGCCTCCGGGACAGGGAGTTTTTCATGAGCGAGCAGTACTTC
NA,TRBJ2-1,TRBV28,NA,CASSFMRSRVRGEQFF,TGTGCCAGCAGTTTTATGCGCAGTCGAGTACGAGGTGAGCAGTTCTTC
NA,TRBJ1-5,TRBV7-2,NA,CASSPDLNRPQHF,TGTGCCAGCAGCCCCGATTTGAATCGGCCCCAGCATTTT
NA,TRBJ2-7,TRBV2,many,CASSEGQGRYEQYF,TGTGCCAGCAGTGAAGGGCAGGGGAGGTACGAGCAGTACTTC
NA,TRBJ1-1,TRBV10-1,NA,CASSESDSTTEAFF,TGCGCCAGCAGTGAGTCAGACAGTACCACTGAAGCTTTCTTT
NA,TRBJ2-6,TRBV28,many,CASSLSPGANVLTF,TGTGCCAGCAGTCTCTCACCTGGGGCCAACGTCCTGACTTTC
TRBD2,TRBJ2-7,TRBV5-6,few,CASSPTSGRLWEQYF,TGTGCCAGCAGCCCTACTAGCGGGAGGCTGTGGGAGCAGTACTTC
NA,TRBJ2-3,TRBV2,many,CATQGGGGTDTQYF,TGTGCCACTCAGGGAGGCGGGGGCACAGATACGCAGTATTTT
TRBD1,TRBJ2-1,TRBV6-6,NA,CASSYKLTGGFDEQFF,TGTGCCAGCAGTTACAAACTGACAGGGGGCTTCGATGAGCAGTTCTTC
TRBD2,TRBJ2-5,TRBV6-1,many,CASSFRDYRTQYF,TGTGCCAGCAGTTTCCGGGACTACCGCACCCAGTACTTC
TRBD1,TRBJ2-7,TRBV7-9,many,CASSLGQGFEQYF,TGTGCCAGCAGCTTAGGACAGGGCTTTGAGCAGTACTTC
NA,TRBJ2-7,TRBV12-3/TRBV12-4,NA,CASSWSRDEQYF,TGTGCCAGCAGTTGGAGCCGGGACGAGCAGTACTTC
NA,TRBJ1-4,TRBV6-1,NA,CASRKETAGLEKLFF,TGTGCCAGCAGGAAAGAGACAGCGGGGCTTGAAAAACTGTTTTTT
NA,TRBJ2-5,TRBV19,NA,CASSITGGKETQYF,TGTGCCAGTAGTATAACCGGAGGGAAAGAGACCCAGTACTTC
TRBD2,TRBJ2-1,TRBV3-1,many,CASSQLAERQFF,TGTGCCAGCAGCCAACTAGCGGAAAGACAGTTCTTC
NA,TRBJ2-7,TRBV5-1,NA,CASRKTGEHEQYF,TGCGCCAGCAGGAAGACAGGAGAGCACGAGCAGTACTTC
NA,TRBJ1-2,TRBV12-3/TRBV12-4,NA,CASSRSGVNYGYTF,TGTGCCAGCAGTCGGTCAGGGGTCAACTATGGCTACACCTTC
NA,TRBJ2-7,TRBV27,many,CASSLGARVGEQYF,TGTGCCAGCAGTTTAGGGGCCAGGGTAGGCGAGCAGTACTTC
NA,TRBJ1-5,TRBV19,few,CASSKTNSNQPQHF,TGTGCCAGTAGTAAGACGAATAGCAATCAGCCCCAGCATTTT
TRBD2,TRBJ2-1,TRBV2,many,CASISGTSSAYNEQFF,TGTGCCAGCATATCCGGGACTAGTAGTGCCTACAATGAGCAGTTCTTC
NA,TRBJ2-1,TRBV7-9,many,CASSLDGGNEQFF,TGTGCCAGCAGCTTAGACGGGGGTAATGAGCAGTTCTTC
NA,TRBJ2-5,TRBV5-5,NA,CASSPGVAAYQETQYF,TGTGCCAGCAGTCCAGGGGTAGCGGCGTACCAAGAGACCCAGTACTTC